The rows below give T cell receptor beta chains drawn from one sample of a study of blood T cell repertoires in COVID-19. Profiling relied on immunoSEQ multiplex PCR, and the TCRdb table lists in-frame clones only, not all of them. Among more than 300,000 clones listed, about 85% were seen once. Sequenced sample: PBMCs or T cells enriched from blood (not recorded which). These receptor sequences come from a woman under 40 who had recovered from COVID-19. CDR3s include the opening cysteine and the closing phenylalanine or tryptophan. A D gene is named only where the DNA matches it firmly. A row's size may be missing; if present it is once, few, many or a size class.

.	.	TRBV6-5	TRBJ2-7	TGTGCCAGCATAGCCGGGATCAAGGACGAGCAGTACTTC	CASIAGIKDEQYF
.	.	TRBV19	TRBJ1-2	TGTGCCAGTGGTCTCTGGCAGGGTGAAGGCTACACCTTC	CASGLWQGEGYTF
TRBD1	once	TRBV13	TRBJ2-7	TGTGCCAGCAGCTTACTCTCGGCTACTCCAGGGGGAAACGAGCAGTACTTC	CASSLLSATPGGNEQYF
.	.	TRBV10-3	TRBJ2-1	TGTGCCATCAGTCCCAGGGTAGCCGTGAATGAGCAGTTCTTC	CAISPRVAVNEQFF
.	.	TRBV7-2	TRBJ1-3	TGTGCCAGCAGCTTAGCTGGGAGCAACTCTGGAAACACCATATATTTT	CASSLAGSNSGNTIYF
.	.	TRBV10-3	TRBJ2-2	TGTGCCACCCGGACAGCGAACACCGGGGAGCTGTTTTTT	CATRTANTGELFF
.	.	TRBV7-8	TRBJ1-5	TGTGCCAGCAGCCACGCCGTTGCGAGGATAACGGCGCGCAATCAGCCCCAGCATTTT	CASSHAVARITARNQPQHF
.	.	TRBV7-6	TRBJ1-1	TGTGCCAGCAGCTTAGCGCTGCCAGGGGAGGGGTGGCAGTCTGAAGCTTTCTTT	CASSLALPGEGWQSEAFF
.	.	TRBV19	TRBJ1-5	TGTGCCAGTAGTATGGGTCGGGGGGTCGGGCAGCCCCAGCATTTT	CASSMGRGVGQPQHF
.	once	TRBV19	TRBJ2-5	TGTGCCAGTCGACAGGGAGGTGAGCAAGAGACCCAGTACTTC	CASRQGGEQETQYF
TRBD1	.	TRBV30	TRBJ1-6	TGTGCCTGGGAGGACAGGACGAGCTCCTATAATTCACCCCTCCACTTT	CAWEDRTSSYNSPLHF
TRBD1	.	TRBV5-1	TRBJ1-6	TGCGCCAGCAGCCCCGGGACAGGTTCCCCCGGGGATAATTCACCCCTCCACTTT	CASSPGTGSPGDNSPLHF
.	.	TRBV30	TRBJ1-1	TGTGCCTGGGGTAGAAGACAGGTTCAAGCTGAAGCTTTCTTT	CAWGRRQVQAEAFF
.	.	TRBV5-5	TRBJ1-1	TGTGCCAGCAGCTTGGACTTATCTGACACTGAAGCTTTCTTT	CASSLDLSDTEAFF
.	.	TRBV7-2	TRBJ1-2	TGTGCCAGCAGCCCGACTTCCGGGGGTAGATATGGCTACACCTTC	CASSPTSGGRYGYTF
.	.	TRBV30	TRBJ1-1	TGTGCCTGGACCGAGATGGGAGTCTCGAACACTGAAGCTTTCTTT	CAWTEMGVSNTEAFF
TRBD1	.	TRBV3-1/TRBV3-2	TRBJ1-3	TGTGCCAGCAGCCAAAGGGGACAGGGGGGCACCATATATTTT	CASSQRGQGGTIYF
.	.	TRBV13	TRBJ1-2	TGTGCCAGCAGCAGGGACTCCTGGGGAGGCTACACCTTC	CASSRDSWGGYTF
.	once	TRBV27	TRBJ1-1	TGTGTCAGCAGTTTATACCGGACACCACTGAACACTGAAGCTTTCTTT	CVSSLYRTPLNTEAFF
TRBD2	.	TRBV5-1	TRBJ2-7	TGCGCCAGCAGCTTGGGGCCTACTAGCGGGGGGGCCAGCTACGAGCAGTACTTC	CASSLGPTSGGASYEQYF
.	.	TRBV5-5	TRBJ1-2	TGTGCCAGCAGCTTGGTGGGGGGAGCACTCTACAGCCGCGTCGGCTACACCTTC	CASSLVGGALYSRVGYTF
.	.	TRBV5-6	TRBJ1-2	TGTGCCAGCAGGGCCGGACAGCCATCTAACTATGGCTACACCTTC	CASRAGQPSNYGYTF
TRBD1	.	TRBV27	TRBJ2-7	TGTGCCAGCAGCTGGGACAGGGCCTCCTACGAGCAGTACTTC	CASSWDRASYEQYF
.	.	TRBV2	TRBJ1-1	TGTGCCAGCAGTGAGCGTGGCAGGGGTGGCACTGAAGCTTTCTTT	CASSERGRGGTEAFF
.	once	TRBV20-1	TRBJ2-3	TGCAGTGCTAGTACGGGGGGCTCCAGCACAGATACGCAGTATTTT	CSASTGGSSTDTQYF
.	.	TRBV10-3	TRBJ2-7	TGTGCCATCAGTCGACAGGCCGCCTACGAGCAGTACTTC	CAISRQAAYEQYF
.	.	TRBV30	TRBJ1-1	TGTGCCTGGAATCGGGGGGGTTTGAGCACTGAAGCTTTCTTT	CAWNRGGLSTEAFF
.	.	TRBV19	TRBJ1-2	TGTGCCAGTACCGATCGAGCCGGGGTAACTAACTATGGCTACACCTTC	CASTDRAGVTNYGYTF
.	.	TRBV6-2/TRBV6-3	TRBJ1-1	TGTGCCAGCAGTTCGGCAGGGCCCACTGAAGCTTTCTTT	CASSSAGPTEAFF
TRBD2	.	TRBV29-1	TRBJ2-1	TGCAGCGGGGAAGGACTAGCGGGGGGTTACAATGAGCAGTTCTTC	CSGEGLAGGYNEQFF
TRBD1	.	TRBV5-6	TRBJ2-2	TGTGCCAGCAGCCCCCCGACAGGGGGCAACACCGGGGAGCTGTTTTTT	CASSPPTGGNTGELFF
TRBD1	.	TRBV5-1	TRBJ1-1	TGCGCCAGCAGCGGGGACAGAGGTTTCGCTTTCTTT	CASSGDRGFAFF
.	.	TRBV14	TRBJ1-6	TGTGCCAGCAGCCAAGATCAGGGGTTCAATTCACCCCTCCACTTT	CASSQDQGFNSPLHF
.	.	TRBV5-4	TRBJ2-5	TGTGCCAGCAGCTTGGAAGGGAGCGGGGAGACCCAGTACTTC	CASSLEGSGETQYF
.	once	TRBV19	TRBJ2-4	TGTGCCAGTAGTATAGATCTGCGTTCCATTCAGTACTTC	CASSIDLRSIQYF
.	once	TRBV28	TRBJ1-1	TGTGCCAGCAGTCTCACGACAGGATTCACTGAAGCTTTCTTT	CASSLTTGFTEAFF
TRBD2	.	TRBV7-3	TRBJ2-2	TGTGCCAGCAGCGCCCAGCGGGGGGGCCTAACCGGGGAGCTGTTTTTT	CASSAQRGGLTGELFF
.	.	TRBV7-9	TRBJ2-7	TGTGCCAGCAGCTTGTTACAGCTCTACGAGCAGTACTTC	CASSLLQLYEQYF
TRBD1	.	TRBV9	TRBJ2-1	TGTGCCAGCAGCGTAGGCGGGACAGGTTTTTACAATGAGCAGTTCTTC	CASSVGGTGFYNEQFF
.	.	TRBV18	TRBJ2-6	TGTGCCAGCTCACCACCCACTCACTCTGGGGCCAACGTCCTGACTTTC	CASSPPTHSGANVLTF
TRBD1	.	TRBV6-5	TRBJ2-1	TGTGCCAGCAGTCCCACCGGGACAGACTACAATGAGCAGTTCTTC	CASSPTGTDYNEQFF
TRBD1	.	TRBV29-1	TRBJ1-4	TGCAGCGTGAATACAGGGGACATGTATGAAAAACTGTTTTTT	CSVNTGDMYEKLFF
.	.	TRBV27	TRBJ1-1	TGTGCCAGCGGCTCCGGGGGGCAAGCTTTCTTT	CASGSGGQAFF
.	once	TRBV15	TRBJ1-2	TGTGCCACCAGCACCGGGGGGAACTATGGCTACACCTTC	CATSTGGNYGYTF
.	.	TRBV7-9	TRBJ1-1	TGTGCCAGCAGCCCTGGGGGGATTGACACTGAAGCTTTCTTT	CASSPGGIDTEAFF
.	.	TRBV29-1	TRBJ2-7	TGCAGCGCCACCGAGGGGGTTGGCTACGAGCAGTACTTC	CSATEGVGYEQYF
.	once	TRBV18	TRBJ1-4	TGTGCCAGCTCACCCCAACAGGGAACAACTAATGAAAAACTGTTTTTT	CASSPQQGTTNEKLFF
TRBD2	.	TRBV7-3	TRBJ2-1	TGTGCCAGCAGCCCCCAATTAGCGGGGGGGGCAAATGAGCAGTTCTTC	CASSPQLAGGANEQFF
.	.	TRBV19	TRBJ1-2	TGTGCCAGTAGTATGAACATCGATCGTAACTATGGCTACACCTTC	CASSMNIDRNYGYTF
TRBD1	.	TRBV4-3	TRBJ1-4	TGCGCCAGCAGTCGTGACAGGGGGAATGAAAAACTGTTTTTT	CASSRDRGNEKLFF
.	.	TRBV5-1	TRBJ1-5	TGCGCCAGCAGACCTGACATCGCTCAGCCCCAGCATTTT	CASRPDIAQPQHF
TRBD1	.	TRBV19	TRBJ1-5	TGTGCCAGTAGTGCCACAGGGGTTCAGCCCCAGCATTTT	CASSATGVQPQHF
.	.	TRBV7-3	TRBJ1-2	TGTGCCAGCAGCTTATTGGAGGGGCTCGTTTTGAGCTACACCTTC	CASSLLEGLVLSYTF
TRBD1	.	TRBV15	TRBJ1-1	TGTGCCACCAGCAGAGATATCACAGGGGGGAACACTGAAGCTTTCTTT	CATSRDITGGNTEAFF
.	.	TRBV7-9	TRBJ1-6	TGTGCCAGCAGCACCCAGGCGGGATATAATTCACCCCTCCACTTT	CASSTQAGYNSPLHF